This T cell receptor (beta chain) is from a study of T cell responses to AZD1222 COVID-19 vaccine. This CDR3 is built from 21 residues. Unmatched junction bases numbered 19, after V lost 5 bases and J lost 0 bases. CDR1 and CDR2 (germline): MNHEY, SMNVEV (reference sequence). Profiled with immunoSEQ multiplex PCR; TCRdb holds only in-frame clones, not every one. The table records 100,000 to 130,000 clones, around 92% of them present only once. This TCR derives from an adult who received the AZD1222 COVID-19 vaccine. Sequencing was performed on peripheral blood, taken 28 days after the second AZD1222 dose. This chain connects TRBV27 to TRBJ1-3; 10 positions match TRBD1. The CDR3, as DNA: TGTGCCAGCAGTAAAGGGATCGGGACAGGGGTAAATCCCCTCTCTGGAAACACCATATATTTT. This sequence encodes CASSKGIGTGVNPLSGNTIYF.